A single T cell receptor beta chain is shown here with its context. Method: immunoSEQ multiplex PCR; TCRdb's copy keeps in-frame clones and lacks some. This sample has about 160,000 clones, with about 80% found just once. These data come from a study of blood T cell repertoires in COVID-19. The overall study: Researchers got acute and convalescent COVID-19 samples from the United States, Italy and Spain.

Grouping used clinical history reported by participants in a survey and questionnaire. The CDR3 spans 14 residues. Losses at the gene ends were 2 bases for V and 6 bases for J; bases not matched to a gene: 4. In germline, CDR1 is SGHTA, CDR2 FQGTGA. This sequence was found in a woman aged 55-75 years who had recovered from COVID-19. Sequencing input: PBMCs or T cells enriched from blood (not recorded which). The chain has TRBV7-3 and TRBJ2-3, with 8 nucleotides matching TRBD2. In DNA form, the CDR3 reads TGTGCCAGCAGCTTAGACGGGGGGGACGATACGCAGTATTTT. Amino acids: CASSLDGGDDTQYF.